This record concerns one TCR beta chain sequence. V was pared by 6 bases and J by 4 bases, with 16 bases between. The germline gives CDR1 ENHRY, CDR2 SYGVKD. This CDR3 spans 14 amino acids. Generated by immunoSEQ multiplex PCR, the TCRdb table keeps only in-frame clones and is missing some. The sample consists of approximately 83,000 clones, around 90% of them appearing once. The data were taken from a study of T cell responses to AZD1222 COVID-19 vaccine. This clonotype originated in an adult in good health. This chain uses TRBV10-3 with TRBJ2-7, with a possible D match to TRBD2 (5 bases). Sequenced here: peripheral blood, sampled on day 0 of MenACWY control vaccination. This chain's CDR3 is CAISEGASGYEQYF. CDR3 bases: TGTGCCATCAGCGAGGGTGCCTCGGGTTACGAGCAGTACTTC.